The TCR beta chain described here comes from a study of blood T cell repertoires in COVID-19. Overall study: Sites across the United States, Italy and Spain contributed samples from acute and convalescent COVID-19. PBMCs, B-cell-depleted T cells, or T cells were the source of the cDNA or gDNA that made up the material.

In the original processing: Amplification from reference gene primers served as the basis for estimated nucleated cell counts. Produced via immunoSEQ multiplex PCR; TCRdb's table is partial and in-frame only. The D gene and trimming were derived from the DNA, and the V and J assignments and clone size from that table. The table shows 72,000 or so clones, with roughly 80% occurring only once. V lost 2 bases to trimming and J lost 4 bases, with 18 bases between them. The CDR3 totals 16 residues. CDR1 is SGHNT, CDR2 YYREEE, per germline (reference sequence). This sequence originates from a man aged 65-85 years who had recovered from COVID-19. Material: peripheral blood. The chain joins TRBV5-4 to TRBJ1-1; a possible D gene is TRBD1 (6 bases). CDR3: CASSFGLHRVGTEAFF. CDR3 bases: TGTGCCAGCAGCTTCGGCCTACACAGGGTGGGCACTGAAGCTTTCTTT.